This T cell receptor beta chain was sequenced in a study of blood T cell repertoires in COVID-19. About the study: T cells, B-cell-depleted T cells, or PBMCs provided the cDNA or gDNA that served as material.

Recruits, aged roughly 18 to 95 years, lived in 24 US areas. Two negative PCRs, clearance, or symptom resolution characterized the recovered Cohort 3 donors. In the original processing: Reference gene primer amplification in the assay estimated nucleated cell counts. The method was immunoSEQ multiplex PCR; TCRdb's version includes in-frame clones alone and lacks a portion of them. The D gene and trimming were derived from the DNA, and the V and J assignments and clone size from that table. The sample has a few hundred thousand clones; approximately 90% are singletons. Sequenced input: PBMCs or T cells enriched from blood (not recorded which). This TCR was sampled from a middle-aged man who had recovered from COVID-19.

In nucleotides, the CDR3 is TGTGCCAGCAGCCGCCGGACAGGGAACACCGGGGAGCTGTTTTTT. Its translation is CASSRRTGNTGELFF. The rearrangement uses TRBV7-6 and TRBJ2-2; 7 bases are a match to TRBD1. J lost 1 base, V lost 5 bases, and 4 bases had no gene match. Germline CDR1 and CDR2: SGHVS and FNYEAQ. The CDR3 totals 15 residues.